This T cell receptor beta chain was documented in a study of blood T cells in healthy people across ages. Study findings and constraints: Across the age range, TCR beta diversity per million T cells fell in a roughly linear way. Diversity figures derived from one million T cells were judged to underestimate the true value.

This clonotype was picked up many times. Its specificity is not known. V was cut by 2 bases and J by 4 bases, with 5 bases left in between. This CDR3 has 12 amino acids. Through a sample-barcoded 5' primer and a J-beta primer mix, a second PCR was run for roughly 6 to 12 cycles. TCRdb re-called the 5' RACE reads through MiXCR, storing one row per CDR3 protein. The top ten clones hold 15% to 20% of a sample with some 790,000 distinct CDR3 sequences, around 26% of them seen once. The chain joins TRBV12-3 or TRBV12-4 to TRBJ2-5; D not resolved. The sample taken for sequencing was blood. The sequence came from a woman of 80 years or more in good health. The CDR3 DNA is TGTGCCAGCAGTTTACCCCTAGAGACCCAGTACTTC. Translating it yields CASSLPLETQYF.